Listed below are T cell receptor beta chains from one sample, sequenced in a study of blood T cells in healthy people across ages. Each CDR3 protein gets one entry after TCRdb re-called the 5' RACE reads with MiXCR. The table lists over a million distinct CDR3 sequences, around 59% of them singletons, with roughly 6.3% in the top ten. The sample taken for sequencing was blood. The source is a young man in good health. Each CDR3 is given with its conserved first and last residue. The D gene is left open where the match is weak. Part of the rows lack a size; the others show once, few, many or a class for expanded clones.

size	J	D	V	CDR3	DNA
NA	TRBJ2-1	TRBD2	TRBV20-1	CSARLAAFGEQFF	TGCAGTGCTAGACTAGCGGCTTTTGGTGAGCAGTTCTTC
once	TRBJ2-7	NA	TRBV24-1	CATRGQSSYEQYF	TGTGCCACGAGAGGACAGAGCTCCTACGAGCAGTACTTC
NA	TRBJ2-6	NA	TRBV5-5	CASSWMGSANSGANVLTF	TGTGCCAGCAGCTGGATGGGGTCCGCCAACTCTGGGGCCAACGTCCTGACTTTC
many	TRBJ2-1	TRBD2	TRBV12-3/TRBV12-4	CASSLGLAGAYNEQFF	TGTGCCAGCAGTTTAGGACTAGCGGGAGCCTACAATGAGCAGTTCTTC
NA	TRBJ2-1	TRBD1	TRBV25-1	CASSEPGDRDNEQFF	TGTGCCAGCAGTGAACCCGGGGACAGGGACAATGAGCAGTTCTTC
NA	TRBJ2-1	TRBD1	TRBV4-3	CASSRDRGTYNEQFF	TGCGCCAGCAGCCGTGACAGGGGAACCTACAATGAGCAGTTCTTC
few	TRBJ1-6	NA	TRBV12-3/TRBV12-4	CASSQPSSPLHF	TGTGCCAGCAGTCAACCGTCCTCACCCCTCCACTTT
NA	TRBJ2-7	NA	TRBV4-1	CASSLIDSDTNERQYF	TGCGCCAGCAGCCTGATAGACAGCGATACCAATGAGCGGCAGTACTTC
NA	TRBJ1-1	NA	TRBV12-3/TRBV12-4	CASSLMGLGNTEAFF	TGTGCCAGCAGTTTGATGGGTTTGGGGAACACTGAAGCTTTCTTT
NA	TRBJ2-3	NA	TRBV3-1	CASSPEQESTDTQYF	TGTGCCAGCAGCCCCGAACAGGAGAGCACAGATACGCAGTATTTT
NA	TRBJ1-5	NA	TRBV2	CASSRLSVSNQPQHF	TGTGCCAGCAGCCGGCTTTCGGTGAGCAATCAGCCCCAGCATTTT
NA	TRBJ1-6	TRBD1	TRBV28	CASSRSGTENSPLHF	TGTGCCAGCAGCCGATCCGGGACAGAGAATTCACCCCTCCACTTT
NA	TRBJ2-1	NA	TRBV11-2	CASSLDLVGYGSVSYNEQFF	TGTGCCAGCAGCTTAGATCTTGTCGGGTACGGGAGCGTCTCCTACAATGAGCAGTTCTTC
NA	TRBJ2-7	NA	TRBV7-2	CASSLSLFYEQYF	TGTGCCAGCAGCTTATCTCTGTTCTACGAGCAGTACTTC
NA	TRBJ2-1	NA	TRBV4-1	CASSQERFGVGAYNEQFF	TGCGCCAGCAGCCAAGAGAGATTCGGTGTTGGGGCTTACAATGAGCAGTTCTTC
once	TRBJ2-7	TRBD2	TRBV6-5	CASRNGGSYEQYF	TGTGCCAGCAGGAACGGGGGGTCCTACGAGCAGTACTTC
NA	TRBJ1-2	NA	TRBV29-1	CSVGDHGSANYGYTF	TGCAGCGTTGGGGACCATGGATCCGCTAACTATGGCTACACCTTC
few	TRBJ2-5	NA	TRBV7-9	CASSLASQGVETQYF	TGTGCCAGCAGCTTAGCGAGCCAGGGAGTGGAGACCCAGTACTTC
NA	TRBJ2-1	NA	TRBV6-5	CASSYSGPTTEQFF	TGCGCCAGCAGTTACTCCGGTCCTACAACTGAGCAGTTCTTC
NA	TRBJ1-1	TRBD1	TRBV29-1	CSVCTLTQGDTGGAFF	TGCAGCGTTTGCACCCTAACACAGGGGGATACGGGTGGAGCTTTCTTT
NA	TRBJ2-1	NA	TRBV4-1	CASSRPAVEQFF	TGCGCCAGCAGCCGTCCGGCGGTTGAGCAGTTCTTC
NA	TRBJ1-2	NA	TRBV12-3/TRBV12-4	CASSHSPRGSHDGYTF	TGTGCCAGCAGCCACTCACCCCGTGGGTCCCATGATGGCTACACCTTC
NA	TRBJ2-7	NA	TRBV4-1	CASSRPSAGGSMKQYF	TGCGCCAGCAGCCGACCTTCAGCGGGTGGGTCTATGAAGCAGTACTTC
NA	TRBJ2-1	NA	TRBV29-1	CSVDRDLAEQFF	TGCAGCGTTGACAGGGATTTGGCTGAGCAGTTCTTC
NA	TRBJ1-4	NA	TRBV15	CATSRDLARRGKLFF	TGTGCCACCAGCAGAGATCTTGCACGGAGGGGAAAACTGTTTTTT
few	TRBJ1-2	TRBD1	TRBV11-2	CASSPGGQYYGYTF	TGTGCCAGCAGCCCGGGGGGACAGTACTATGGCTACACCTTC
NA	TRBJ2-3	NA	TRBV10-3	CAHRGASTDTQYF	TGTGCCCATCGGGGGGCTAGCACAGATACGCAGTATTTT
NA	TRBJ1-1	TRBD1	TRBV29-1	CSVEAGDRHTEAFF	TGCAGCGTTGAAGCTGGGGACAGACACACTGAAGCTTTCTTT
NA	TRBJ1-1	NA	TRBV29-1	CSVRFKGLNTEAFF	TGCAGCGTTAGATTTAAGGGTCTGAACACTGAAGCTTTCTTT
NA	TRBJ1-2	NA	TRBV27	CASSLLSGEGYTF	TGTGCCAGCAGTTTATTGTCGGGAGAAGGCTACACCTTC
few	TRBJ1-1	TRBD1	TRBV6-4	CASSEAQGAGEAFF	TGTGCCAGCAGTGAGGCACAGGGGGCTGGTGAAGCTTTCTTT
NA	TRBJ2-5	TRBD2	TRBV20-1	CSAPHNSGSWKTQYF	TGCAGTGCCCCCCATAACAGCGGGAGTTGGAAGACCCAGTACTTC
few	TRBJ2-3	NA	TRBV2	CASNNRDSSTYTDTQYF	TGTGCCAGCAATAACCGGGACTCCTCTACTTACACAGATACGCAGTATTTT
few	TRBJ2-3	NA	TRBV21-1	CASSKKGEEATDTQYF	TGTGCCAGCAGCAAAAAAGGGGAAGAGGCCACAGATACGCAGTATTTT
NA	TRBJ2-7	TRBD2	TRBV6-6	CASSSSSGNYEQYF	TGTGCCAGCAGTTCGTCTAGCGGGAACTACGAGCAGTACTTC
NA	TRBJ1-6	NA	TRBV7-2	CASSLTTGSSYNSPLHF	TGTGCCAGCAGCTTAACCACAGGGAGCTCCTATAATTCACCCCTCCACTTT
NA	TRBJ2-4	TRBD1	TRBV4-3	CASSWGGTGVEQYF	TGCGCCAGCAGCTGGGGCGGGACAGGGGTTGAGCAGTACTTC
NA	TRBJ1-1	NA	TRBV7-2	CASSAPLRTVNTEAFF	TGTGCCAGCAGCGCCCCTCTTAGAACAGTAAACACTGAAGCTTTCTTT
few	TRBJ2-5	NA	TRBV6-6	CASSSVIQETQYF	TGTGCCAGCAGTTCCGTGATCCAAGAGACCCAGTACTTC
few	TRBJ1-1	NA	TRBV5-1	CASRGTMNTEAFF	TGCGCCAGCAGGGGGACGATGAACACTGAAGCTTTCTTT
NA	TRBJ1-2	NA	TRBV20-1	CSAPAGVGAYGYTF	TGCAGTGCTCCAGCGGGGGTTGGCGCCTATGGCTACACCTTC
NA	TRBJ2-5	NA	TRBV14	CASSQDRGGPDKQYF	TGTGCCAGCAGCCAAGATAGGGGCGGACCAGACAAGCAGTACTTC
NA	TRBJ2-7	NA	TRBV29-1	CSVLQDPPKGYEQYF	TGCAGCGTGCTACAGGACCCTCCCAAGGGCTACGAGCAGTACTTC
NA	TRBJ2-5	NA	TRBV12-3/TRBV12-4	CASSLSGLFQETQYF	TGTGCCAGCAGTTTATCCGGACTGTTCCAAGAGACCCAGTACTTC
NA	TRBJ1-6	TRBD1	TRBV3-1	CASSQGTGGSPLHF	TGTGCCAGCAGCCAAGGGACAGGCGGGTCACCCCTCCACTTT
NA	TRBJ2-7	NA	TRBV12-3/TRBV12-4	CASSASDDPYEQYF	TGTGCCAGCAGTGCTAGCGACGACCCCTACGAGCAGTACTTC
NA	TRBJ1-4	NA	TRBV12-3/TRBV12-4	CASQIGGANEKLFF	TGTGCCAGCCAAATTGGGGGGGCAAATGAAAAACTGTTTTTT
NA	TRBJ2-7	TRBD2	TRBV13	CASSPPAGGEYEQYF	TGTGCCAGCAGCCCTCCTGCGGGAGGGGAGTACGAGCAGTACTTC
few	TRBJ2-7	NA	TRBV29-1	CSVENEQYF	TGCAGCGTTGAGAATGAGCAGTACTTC
NA	TRBJ2-3	TRBD2	TRBV11-2	CASSLGLAGHTQYF	TGTGCCAGCAGCCTCGGACTAGCTGGACATACGCAGTATTTT
few	TRBJ2-1	NA	TRBV7-9	CASSLEMGRPRNEQFF	TGTGCCAGCAGCTTAGAGATGGGGCGCCCCCGCAATGAGCAGTTCTTC
NA	TRBJ2-1	NA	TRBV5-1	CASSFGEFLYNEQFF	TGCGCCAGCAGCTTTGGGGAATTTCTCTACAATGAGCAGTTCTTC